The 10 T cell receptor beta chains below all came from one sample that was sequenced in a study of OX40 agonist ivuxolimab in advanced cancers. This table comes from immunoSEQ multiplex PCR, and its TCRdb copy is limited to in-frame clones, with some not included. The sample has fewer than 75,000 clones, less than 90% seen once. The sample in question was CD4+ or CD8+ T cells sorted from blood, obtained in a trial of the OX40 agonist ivuxolimab. The receptors derive from an adult with an advanced solid tumor such as melanoma, head and neck, liver or kidney cancer.

The chain couples TRBV5-1 to TRBJ2-1; a weak D match, TRBD2 (6 bases). This CDR3 is 14 amino acids long. Looked up from germline, CDR1 is SGHRS and CDR2 is YFSETQ. V shed 6 bases and J shed 4 bases, with 14 bases lying between them. CDR3 sequence (DNA): TGCGCCAGCACATTAGCGGAAGCTTACAATGAGCAGTTCTTC. It yields the protein CASTLAEAYNEQFF. The variable domain in full, with the rest retrieved from reference TRBV5-1 and TRBJ2-1, is KAGVTQTPRYLIKTRGQQVTLSCSPISGHRSVSWYQQTPGQGLQFLFEYFSETQRNKGNFPGRFSGRQFSNSRSEMNVSTLELGDSALYLCASTLAEAYNEQFFGPGTRLTVL.

V usage is TRBV14 and J usage is TRBJ2-1; no clear D. This CDR3 contains 15 residues. Germline V CDR1 and CDR2: SGHDN, FVKESK. Trimming took 0 bases from V and 6 from J, leaving 12 bases between them. CDR3: CASSQELRLGNEQFF. The CDR3 coding sequence is TGTGCCAGCAGCCAAGAATTGAGGCTGGGCAATGAGCAGTTCTTC.

The chain has TRBV5-4 and TRBJ2-3; 7 positions agree with TRBD2. Germline-derived CDR1 and CDR2 are SGHNT and YYREEE (reference sequence). V dropped 0 bases and J dropped 0; count of bases not matched to a gene: 4. The CDR3 spans 16 residues. The CDR3 reads CASSLGLAVSTDTQYF. CDR3 coding DNA: TGTGCCAGCAGCTTGGGGCTAGCGGTAAGCACAGATACGCAGTATTTT.

V is TRBV10-3 and J is TRBJ1-1; D gene unclear. This CDR3 is 13 amino acids long. Germline loops: CDR1 ENHRY, CDR2 SYGVKD. V lost 10 bases and J 3 bases, leaving 15 bases between the germline ends. The CDR3 here is CATYPGLDTEAFF. In nucleotides, the CDR3 is TGTGCCACATATCCGGGGTTAGACACTGAAGCTTTCTTT.

This chain uses TRBV28 with TRBJ1-5, with D uncertain. V was cut by 3 bases and J by 4 bases, with 13 bases left in between. The CDR3 contains 15 residues. Germline assignment: CDR1 MDHEN and CDR2 SYDVKM. DNA of the CDR3: TGTGCCAGCAGTTTCGGCCCACTGAGAAATCAGCCCCAGCATTTT. It specifies CASSFGPLRNQPQHF.

The chain recombines TRBV5-1 with TRBJ2-5, with D maybe TRBD1 (6 bases). The CDR3 totals 14 residues. In germline, CDR1 is SGHRS, CDR2 YFSETQ. The V end lost 1 base, the J end lost 2 bases, and 9 bases lay between the germline ends. CDR3 in amino acids: CASSLFGQQETQYF. The CDR3 DNA reads TGCGCCAGCAGCTTGTTCGGACAGCAAGAGACCCAGTACTTC. The whole variable domain, filled in from reference TRBV5-1 and TRBJ2-5, reads KAGVTQTPRYLIKTRGQQVTLSCSPISGHRSVSWYQQTPGQGLQFLFEYFSETQRNKGNFPGRFSGRQFSNSRSEMNVSTLELGDSALYLCASSLFGQQETQYFGPGTRLLVL.

The chain couples TRBV30 to TRBJ1-1; D is possibly TRBD1 (6 bases). CDR1 is GTSNPN and CDR2 is SVGIG in the germline V gene (reference sequence). V was shortened by 2 bases and J by 3 bases, with 16 bases between the two germline ends. The CDR3 length is 15 residues. The CDR3 DNA reads as TGTGCCTGGAGTCAGTTGGGACACGACGACACTGAAGCTTTCTTT. Residues: CAWSQLGHDDTEAFF.

This clone was detected once. The sample has other DNA sequences that encode this CDR3 too. The J gene is TRBJ2-5, the V gene TRBV30; TRBD1 matches at 9 bases. Germline CDR1 GTSNPN, CDR2 SVGIG (reference sequence). V shed 0 bases and J 5 bases; nucleotides not matched to a gene: 7. There are 15 residues in the CDR3. The CDR3 region is CAWSVGRTGEETQYF. CDR3 nucleotide sequence: TGTGCCTGGAGTGTAGGTAGGACAGGGGAGGAGACCCAGTACTTC.

The rearrangement joins TRBV6-1 to TRBJ1-5; 9 bases match TRBD1. Germline values: CDR1 MNHNS, CDR2 SASEGT. With V trimmed by 6 bases and J by 0 bases, 6 bases remained unmatched. This CDR3 has 16 amino acids. The CDR3 here is CASREQGAYSNQPQHF. For the CDR3, the DNA is TGTGCCAGCAGGGAACAGGGGGCTTATAGCAATCAGCCCCAGCATTTT.

The rearrangement links TRBV7-9 to TRBJ1-3; no definite D call. The CDR3 is made up of 17 amino acids. The germline gives CDR1 SEHNR, CDR2 FQNEAQ (reference sequence). V was pared by 4 bases and J by 8 bases, with 24 bases between. The CDR3 coding sequence is TGTGCCAGCAGCTCCCCCCGATTGGGCCAGGCCTTAGACACCATATATTTT. It encodes CASSSPRLGQALDTIYF.